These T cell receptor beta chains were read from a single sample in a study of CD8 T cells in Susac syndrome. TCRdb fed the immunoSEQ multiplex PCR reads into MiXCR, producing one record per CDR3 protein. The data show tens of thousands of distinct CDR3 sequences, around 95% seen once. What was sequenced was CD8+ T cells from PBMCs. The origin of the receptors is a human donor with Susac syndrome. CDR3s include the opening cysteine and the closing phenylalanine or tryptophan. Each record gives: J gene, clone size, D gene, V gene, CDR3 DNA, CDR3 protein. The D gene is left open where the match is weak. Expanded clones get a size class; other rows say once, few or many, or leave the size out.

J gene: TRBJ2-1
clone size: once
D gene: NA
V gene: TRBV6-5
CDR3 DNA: TGTGCCAGCAGTTACGGGGACGGGACCTGGCAGTTCTTC
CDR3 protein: CASSYGDGTWQFF

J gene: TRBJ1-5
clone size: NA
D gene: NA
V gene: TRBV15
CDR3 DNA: TGTGCCACCAAGACAGCAACGGGTAATCAGCCCCAGCATTTT
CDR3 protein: CATKTATGNQPQHF

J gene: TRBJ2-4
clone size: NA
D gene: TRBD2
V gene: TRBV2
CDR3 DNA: TGTGCCAGCAGTGAAGGGGGGGCTAGCGGGGCGTGGGACATTCAGTACTTC
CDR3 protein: CASSEGGASGAWDIQYF

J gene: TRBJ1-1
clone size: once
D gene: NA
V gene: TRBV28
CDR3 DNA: TGTGCCAGCAGTTCACAGGGTATGGTCACTGAAGCTTTCTTT
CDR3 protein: CASSSQGMVTEAFF

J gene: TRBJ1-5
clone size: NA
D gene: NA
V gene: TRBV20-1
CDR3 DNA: TGCAGTGCAGAGAGGACAGATAGCAATCAGCCCCAGCATTTT
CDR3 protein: CSAERTDSNQPQHF

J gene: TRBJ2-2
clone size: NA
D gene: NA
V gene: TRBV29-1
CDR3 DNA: TGCAGCGTTGACAAGGGAGACACCGGGGAGCTGTTTTTT
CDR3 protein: CSVDKGDTGELFF

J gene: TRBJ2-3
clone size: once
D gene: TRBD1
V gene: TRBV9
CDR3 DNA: TGTGCCAGCAGCGAGCCGACCGGGAAGGGGGCCACAGATACGCAGTATTTT
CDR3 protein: CASSEPTGKGATDTQYF

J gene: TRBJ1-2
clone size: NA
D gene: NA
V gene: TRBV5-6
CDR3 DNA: TGTGCCAGCAGCTCGGATGAATGGTATGGCTACACCTTC
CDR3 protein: CASSSDEWYGYTF

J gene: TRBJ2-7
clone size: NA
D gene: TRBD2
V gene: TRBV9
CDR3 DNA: TGTGCCAGCAGCCCCCGACTAGCGGGAGCGTACGAGCAGTACTTC
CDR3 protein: CASSPRLAGAYEQYF

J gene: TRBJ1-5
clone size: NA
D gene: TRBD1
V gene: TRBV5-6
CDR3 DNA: TGTGCCAGCAGCTCGGACAGGGAGAGCAATCAGCCCCAGCATTTT
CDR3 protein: CASSSDRESNQPQHF

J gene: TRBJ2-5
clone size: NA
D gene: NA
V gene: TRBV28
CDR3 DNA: TGTGCCAGCAGTTCCAGGGGAGAGACCCAGTACTTC
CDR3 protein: CASSSRGETQYF

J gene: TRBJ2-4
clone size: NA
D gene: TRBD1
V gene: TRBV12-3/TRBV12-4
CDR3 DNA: TGTGCCAGCAGCCCCGGCCTCGAGGGGGCCAAGCCCAAAAACATTCAGTACTTC
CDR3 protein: CASSPGLEGAKPKNIQYF

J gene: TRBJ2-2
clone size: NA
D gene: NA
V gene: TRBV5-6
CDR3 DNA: TGTGCCAGCAGCCCCGGTTTGGGCGGGGAGCTGTTTTTT
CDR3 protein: CASSPGLGGELFF

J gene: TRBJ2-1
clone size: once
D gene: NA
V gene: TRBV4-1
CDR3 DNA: TGCGCCAGCAGCCCCCAGACAGGAAGCTCCTACAATGAGCAGTTCTTC
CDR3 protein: CASSPQTGSSYNEQFF